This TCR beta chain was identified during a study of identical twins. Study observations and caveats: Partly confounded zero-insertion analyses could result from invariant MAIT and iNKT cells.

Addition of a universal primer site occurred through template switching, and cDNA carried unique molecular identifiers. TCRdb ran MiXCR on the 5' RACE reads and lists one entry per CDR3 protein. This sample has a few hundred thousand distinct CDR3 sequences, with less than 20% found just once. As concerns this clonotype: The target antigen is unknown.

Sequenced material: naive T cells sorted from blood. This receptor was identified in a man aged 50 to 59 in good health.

CDR3 DNA: TGTGCCAGCAGTGAACCCAAGGGCTACACCTTC. This codes for CASSEPKGYTF. The V call is TRBV6-1, the J call TRBJ1-2; no clear D gene. The CDR3 is 11 residues long. Trimming removed 2 bases from V and 8 bases from J, with 6 bases in between. Germline V gives CDR1 MNHNS, CDR2 SASEGT.